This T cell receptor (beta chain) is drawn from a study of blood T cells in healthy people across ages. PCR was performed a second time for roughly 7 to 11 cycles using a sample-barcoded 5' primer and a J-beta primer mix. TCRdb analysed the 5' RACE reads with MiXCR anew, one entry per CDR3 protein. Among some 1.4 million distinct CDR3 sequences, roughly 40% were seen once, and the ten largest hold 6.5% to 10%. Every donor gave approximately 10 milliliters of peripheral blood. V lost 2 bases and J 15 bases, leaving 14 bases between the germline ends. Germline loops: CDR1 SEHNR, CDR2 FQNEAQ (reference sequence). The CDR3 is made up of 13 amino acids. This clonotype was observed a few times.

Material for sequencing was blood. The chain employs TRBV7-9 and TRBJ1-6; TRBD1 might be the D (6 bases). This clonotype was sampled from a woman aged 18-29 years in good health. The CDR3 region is CASSLRTASYLHF. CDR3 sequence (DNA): TGTGCCAGCAGCTTAAGGACAGCAAGTTACCTCCACTTT.